A selection of T cell receptor beta chains follows, all from one sample in a study of cytomegalovirus exposure and HLA in healthy donors. Some clones are missing from TCRdb's copy, which holds only in-frame ones; the method was immunoSEQ multiplex PCR. The sample holds some 100,000 clones, more than 75% seen once. Sequenced input: PBMCs. Receptors were obtained from a woman aged 45-65 years in good health and CMV-seropositive. Both conserved end residues are part of each CDR3. A D gene is named only where the DNA matches it firmly. Clone size appears in some rows only: once, few, many, or a class for an expanded clone.

J gene: TRBJ1-2; V gene: TRBV18; CDR3 length: 14; D gene: NA; clone size: NA; CDR3 protein: CASSPTRGSYGYTF; CDR3 DNA: TGTGCCAGCTCACCTACACGGGGGTCCTATGGCTACACCTTC
J gene: TRBJ2-7; V gene: TRBV9; CDR3 length: 15; D gene: TRBD2; clone size: NA; CDR3 protein: CASSGRLAGLYEQYF; CDR3 DNA: TGTGCCAGCAGCGGGCGACTAGCGGGATTATACGAGCAGTACTTC
J gene: TRBJ1-4; V gene: TRBV7-6; CDR3 length: 13; D gene: NA; clone size: NA; CDR3 protein: CASSGTRGEKLFF; CDR3 DNA: TGTGCCAGCAGCGGGACCAGGGGTGAAAAACTGTTTTTT
J gene: TRBJ2-1; V gene: TRBV19; CDR3 length: 17; D gene: TRBD2; clone size: NA; CDR3 protein: CASIDLAGGGPYNEQFF; CDR3 DNA: TGTGCCAGTATCGATCTAGCGGGAGGGGGACCCTACAATGAGCAGTTCTTC
J gene: TRBJ2-7; V gene: TRBV5-1; CDR3 length: 15; D gene: NA; clone size: NA; CDR3 protein: CASSSRGGIRDEQYF; CDR3 DNA: TGCGCCAGCAGCTCGAGGGGGGGAATCCGTGACGAGCAGTACTTC
J gene: TRBJ2-1; V gene: TRBV19; CDR3 length: 16; D gene: TRBD2; clone size: NA; CDR3 protein: CASSIRPAGVYNEQFF; CDR3 DNA: TGTGCCAGTAGTATAAGGCCAGCGGGAGTATACAATGAGCAGTTCTTC
J gene: TRBJ2-4; V gene: TRBV6-1; CDR3 length: 13; D gene: NA; clone size: NA; CDR3 protein: CALAGTAKNIQYF; CDR3 DNA: TGTGCCCTGGCGGGTACTGCCAAAAACATTCAGTACTTC
J gene: TRBJ2-7; V gene: TRBV18; CDR3 length: 18; D gene: NA; clone size: once; CDR3 protein: CASSPVNGSRARTYEQYF; CDR3 DNA: TGTGCCAGCTCACCAGTGAATGGGAGTAGGGCGAGAACCTACGAGCAGTACTTC
J gene: TRBJ1-6; V gene: TRBV5-1; CDR3 length: 14; D gene: TRBD1; clone size: NA; CDR3 protein: CASSPGQGLTPLHF; CDR3 DNA: TGCGCCAGCAGCCCCGGACAGGGTTTAACACCCCTCCACTTT
J gene: TRBJ1-3; V gene: TRBV5-4; CDR3 length: 14; D gene: TRBD1; clone size: few; CDR3 protein: CASTLTGSGNTIYF; CDR3 DNA: TGTGCCAGCACCCTGACAGGGTCTGGAAACACCATATATTTT
J gene: TRBJ2-1; V gene: TRBV4-1; CDR3 length: 18; D gene: TRBD2; clone size: NA; CDR3 protein: CASSRGLAGVSSYNEQFF; CDR3 DNA: TGCGCCAGCAGCCGAGGACTAGCGGGTGTGAGCTCCTACAATGAGCAGTTCTTC
J gene: TRBJ2-7; V gene: TRBV9; CDR3 length: 12; D gene: NA; clone size: NA; CDR3 protein: CASSPPSYEQYF; CDR3 DNA: TGTGCCAGCAGCCCCCCCAGCTACGAGCAGTACTTC
J gene: TRBJ2-1; V gene: TRBV5-1; CDR3 length: 15; D gene: TRBD1; clone size: NA; CDR3 protein: CASSTGQVVGNEQFF; CDR3 DNA: TGCGCCAGCAGCACGGGACAGGTAGTAGGCAATGAGCAGTTCTTC
J gene: TRBJ2-3; V gene: TRBV6-4; CDR3 length: 14; D gene: NA; clone size: NA; CDR3 protein: CASSCGRPRDTQYF; CDR3 DNA: TGTGCCAGCAGTTGTGGGAGGCCACGGGATACGCAGTATTTT
J gene: TRBJ2-2; V gene: TRBV27; CDR3 length: 13; D gene: NA; clone size: NA; CDR3 protein: CASSLLRTGELFF; CDR3 DNA: TGTGCCAGCAGTTTATTGAGGACCGGGGAGCTGTTTTTT
J gene: TRBJ2-7; V gene: TRBV19; CDR3 length: 13; D gene: TRBD1; clone size: NA; CDR3 protein: CASSDTGAYEQYF; CDR3 DNA: TGTGCCAGTAGTGACACAGGGGCGTACGAGCAGTACTTC
J gene: TRBJ1-2; V gene: TRBV7-9; CDR3 length: 16; D gene: NA; clone size: NA; CDR3 protein: CASSSPSDRPNYGYTF; CDR3 DNA: TGTGCCAGCAGCTCTCCCAGCGACAGGCCCAACTATGGCTACACCTTC
J gene: TRBJ1-1; V gene: TRBV30; CDR3 length: 13; D gene: TRBD1; clone size: NA; CDR3 protein: CAWSTGVNTEAFF; CDR3 DNA: TGTGCCTGGTCCACAGGGGTGAACACTGAAGCTTTCTTT
J gene: TRBJ1-4; V gene: TRBV27; CDR3 length: 13; D gene: TRBD1; clone size: NA; CDR3 protein: CASKQGTNEKLFF; CDR3 DNA: TGTGCCAGCAAACAGGGGACTAATGAAAAACTGTTTTTT
J gene: TRBJ1-1; V gene: TRBV6-1; CDR3 length: 14; D gene: TRBD1; clone size: NA; CDR3 protein: CAIGTALGNTEAFF; CDR3 DNA: TGTGCCATCGGGACAGCCCTGGGGAACACTGAAGCTTTCTTT
J gene: TRBJ1-1; V gene: TRBV19; CDR3 length: 15; D gene: TRBD1; clone size: NA; CDR3 protein: CASNRRTGGETEAFF; CDR3 DNA: TGTGCCAGTAATAGGAGGACAGGGGGGGAGACTGAAGCTTTCTTT
J gene: TRBJ1-1; V gene: TRBV25-1; CDR3 length: 17; D gene: TRBD1; clone size: once; CDR3 protein: CASSRVGTGGLGTEAFF; CDR3 DNA: TGTGCCAGCAGTCGGGTCGGGACAGGGGGCCTTGGAACTGAAGCTTTCTTT
J gene: TRBJ1-1; V gene: TRBV25-1; CDR3 length: 15; D gene: NA; clone size: NA; CDR3 protein: CASSRPGTLDTEAFF; CDR3 DNA: TGTGCCAGCAGTCGTCCCGGGACTTTGGACACTGAAGCTTTCTTT
J gene: TRBJ2-7; V gene: TRBV6-1; CDR3 length: 15; D gene: NA; clone size: NA; CDR3 protein: CASSDGPGGLYEQYF; CDR3 DNA: TGTGCCAGCAGTGACGGCCCCGGAGGGCTCTACGAGCAGTACTTC
J gene: TRBJ1-6; V gene: TRBV5-1; CDR3 length: 13; D gene: TRBD1; clone size: NA; CDR3 protein: CASSADRPFPLHF; CDR3 DNA: TGCGCCAGCAGCGCGGACAGGCCGTTTCCCCTCCACTTT
J gene: TRBJ2-3; V gene: TRBV29-1; CDR3 length: 12; D gene: NA; clone size: NA; CDR3 protein: CSVEGLADTQYF; CDR3 DNA: TGCAGCGTTGAGGGCCTTGCAGATACGCAGTATTTT
J gene: TRBJ1-2; V gene: TRBV2; CDR3 length: 16; D gene: TRBD1; clone size: NA; CDR3 protein: CASILRAGQTNYGYTF; CDR3 DNA: TGTGCCAGCATTTTAAGGGCGGGACAGACTAACTATGGCTACACCTTC